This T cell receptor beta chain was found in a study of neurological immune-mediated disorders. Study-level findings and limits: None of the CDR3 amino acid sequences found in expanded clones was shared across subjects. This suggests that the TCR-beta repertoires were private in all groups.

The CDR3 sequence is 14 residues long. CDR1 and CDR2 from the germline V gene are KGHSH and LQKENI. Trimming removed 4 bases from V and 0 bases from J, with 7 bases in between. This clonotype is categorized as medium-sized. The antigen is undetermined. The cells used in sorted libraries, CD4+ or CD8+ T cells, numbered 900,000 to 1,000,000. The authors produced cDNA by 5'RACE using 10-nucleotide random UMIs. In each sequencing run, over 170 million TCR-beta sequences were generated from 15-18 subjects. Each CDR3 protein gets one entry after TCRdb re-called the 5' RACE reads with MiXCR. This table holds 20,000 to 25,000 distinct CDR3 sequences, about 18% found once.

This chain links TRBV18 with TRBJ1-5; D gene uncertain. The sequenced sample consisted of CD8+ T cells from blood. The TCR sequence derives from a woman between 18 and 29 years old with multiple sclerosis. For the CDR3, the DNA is TGTGCCAGCTCACTCTACTATAGCAATCAGCCCCAGCATTTT. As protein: CASSLYYSNQPQHF.